Below are 23 T cell receptor beta chains sequenced from a single sample in a study of post-analysis software for immune sequencing data. Whole-study findings and limits: Patients used roughly five TRBV segments, including TRBV5-6, TRBV5-1 and TRBV20-1, more often than controls.

These receptors have no identified antigens. TCR beta cDNA libraries included unique molecular identifiers. Via MiXCR, TCRdb re-called the PCR reads, giving one row per CDR3 protein. The sample contains fewer than 700,000 distinct CDR3 sequences, about 40% of which appear only once. The material sequenced was blood. The receptors derive from a girl aged 5-17 years with multiple sclerosis.

The chain couples TRBV12-3 or TRBV12-4 to TRBJ2-7; perhaps TRBD2 as D (5 bases). The CDR3 consists of 12 residues. V was trimmed by 5 bases and J by 11 bases, leaving 16 bases between them. The CDR3 is CASSLPGNVKYF. CDR3 bases: TGTGCCAGCAGTCTCCCGGGGAACGTTAAGTACTTC.

This clonotype occurred a few times. J is TRBJ1-1 and V is TRBV6-6, with a tentative D call TRBD1 (5 bases). V was pared by 3 bases and J by 5 bases, with 13 bases between. The CDR3 loop spans 14 amino acids. Germline assignment: CDR1 MNHNY and CDR2 SVGAGI (reference sequence). Here the CDR3 reads CASSYTRGWTEAFF. CDR3 DNA: TGTGCCAGCAGTTATACGCGGGGGTGGACTGAAGCTTTCTTT.

This CDR3 is CRARTGEETQYF. In DNA, the CDR3 is TGCAGGGCACGGACAGGGGAGGAGACCCAGTACTTC. The chain carries TRBV20-1 and TRBJ2-5; TRBD1 matches at 9 bases. This CDR3 spans 12 amino acids. Germline V gives CDR1 DFQATT, CDR2 SNEGSKA (reference sequence).

About this clonotype itself: The junction differs from germline at one of its ends, possibly a read error. CDR3: CAGSRTGDPTDTQYF. The DNA of the CDR3 is TGTGCCGGTAGTAGGACAGGGGACCCCACAGATACGCAGTATTTT. The rearrangement links TRBV19 to TRBJ2-3; 9 positions agree with TRBD1. The CDR3 sequence is 15 residues long. CDR1 is LNHDA, CDR2 SQIVND, per germline (reference sequence).

This clonotype has a handful of counts. This chain uses TRBV5-6 with TRBJ2-6; D gene unclear. V was pared by 6 bases and J by 2 bases, with 6 bases between. CDR1 is SGHDT, CDR2 YYEEEE, per germline. The CDR3 has 13 residues. CDR3 residues: CASNPTGANVLTF. For the CDR3, the DNA is TGTGCCAGCAACCCCACTGGGGCCAACGTCCTGACTTTC.

This chain uses TRBV5-1 with TRBJ1-2; TRBD1 is a possible D gene (5 bases). CDR1 is SGHRS and CDR2 is YFSETQ in the germline V gene. Trimming removed 0 bases from V and 7 bases from J, with 10 bases in between. This CDR3 is 13 amino acids long. In DNA, the CDR3 is TGCGCCAGCAGCTTGGAGGGGCCTACTGGCTACACCTTC. Protein: CASSLEGPTGYTF.

A few counts support this clonotype. V usage is TRBV5-1 and J usage is TRBJ1-2; D call uncertain. This CDR3 is built from 15 residues. Germline CDR1 and CDR2: SGHRS and YFSETQ. V gave up 4 bases and J gave up 4 bases, with 17 bases separating them. CDR3 nucleotides: TGCGCCAGCAGCCCCAGAGGCGACGGTCTCTATGGCTACACCTTC. Translating it yields CASSPRGDGLYGYTF.

V is TRBV6-6 and J is TRBJ2-5; TRBD1 might be the D (7 bases). V was pared by 7 bases and J by 5 bases, with 17 bases between. The CDR3 spans 14 residues. CDR1 is MNHNY and CDR2 is SVGAGI in the germline V gene (reference sequence). Written as DNA, the CDR3 is TGTGCCAGCACCCAGGGGGGCGAGTGGGAGACCCAGTACTTC. Translating it yields CASTQGGEWETQYF.

This clonotype was observed a handful of times. The chain carries TRBV5-1 and TRBJ2-6; D call uncertain. Trimming shortened V by 3 bases and J by 0 bases, and 10 bases separated the two germline ends. CDR3 length: 16 residues. Germline-derived CDR1 and CDR2 are SGHRS and YFSETQ. The CDR3 DNA sequence: TGCGCCAGCAGCTCTCGGACGGCCTCTGGGGCCAACGTCCTGACTTTC. Residues: CASSSRTASGANVLTF.

The chain links TRBV27 to TRBJ2-1, with 11 bases that match TRBD1. This CDR3 is 15 amino acids long. V was pared by 2 bases and J by 9 bases, with 6 bases of the junction left unmatched. Germline values: CDR1 MNHEY, CDR2 SMNVEV (reference sequence). The CDR3: CASSLLGQGEVEQFF. DNA of the CDR3: TGTGCCAGCAGTTTACTGGGACAGGGGGAGGTTGAGCAGTTCTTC.

This sequence joins TRBV6-5 and TRBJ1-1, with D perhaps matching TRBD1 (5 bases). CDR3 length: 18 amino acids. Germline V gene lookup returns CDR1 MNHEY and CDR2 SVGAGI. The germline V and J ends were trimmed by 0 bases and 1 base, with 18 bases remaining between them. CDR3 DNA: TGTGCCAGCAGTTACTCGAGATCACGCGGGGGATGGAACACTGAAGCTTTCTTT. This codes for CASSYSRSRGGWNTEAFF.

The CDR3, as DNA: TGTGCCAGCGGGGAACAACAGCGGAACACTGGCTACACCTTC. Translated, it gives CASGEQQRNTGYTF. The rearrangement uses TRBV7-2 and TRBJ1-2; D remains unclear. The CDR3 is 14 amino acids. Trimming took off 8 bases at V and 7 bases at J, with 20 bases between the two ends. Germline assignment: CDR1 SGHTA and CDR2 FQGNSA.

Comment on this clonotype: It may be a read error: a sequence one base away is much more abundant. This sequence joins TRBV12-3 or TRBV12-4 and TRBJ1-2; no reliable D call. Trimming shortened V by 6 bases and J by 4 bases, and 12 bases separated the two germline ends. The CDR3 extends over 13 amino acids. For the CDR3, the DNA is TGTGCCAGCAGCCCAGGACCGCTCTATGGCTACACCTTC. Amino acid sequence: CASSPGPLYGYTF.

J is TRBJ2-1 and V is TRBV20-1; TRBD2 matches 14 bases. Germline CDR1 is DFQATT and CDR2 is SNEGSKA (reference sequence). Unmatched junction bases numbered 4, after V lost 0 bases and J lost 9 bases. The CDR3 covers 15 residues. CDR3 in amino acids: CSARDPTSGGVEQFF. The CDR3 DNA sequence: TGCAGTGCTAGAGATCCGACTAGCGGGGGGGTTGAGCAGTTCTTC.

In this sample, this clonotype turned up many times. The CDR3: CASSYASGGTQETQYF. CDR3 bases: TGCGCCAGCAGCTACGCTAGCGGGGGGACCCAAGAGACCCAGTACTTC. The chain recombines TRBV5-1 with TRBJ2-5; 11 nucleotides agree with TRBD2. V gave up 3 bases and J gave up 1 base; unmatched junction bases: 5. CDR3 size: 16 residues. Germline V gene sequence: CDR1 SGHRS, CDR2 YFSETQ.

This clonotype appeared a few times. This chain joins TRBV5-1 and TRBJ2-5; no reliable D call. V shed 5 bases and J shed 3 bases, with 14 bases lying between them. The CDR3 has 14 amino acids. CDR1 and CDR2 (germline): SGHRS, YFSETQ. The CDR3 sequence is CASRSSRAEETQYF. CDR3 sequence (DNA): TGCGCCAGCAGAAGCTCCCGGGCGGAAGAGACCCAGTACTTC.

The chain combines TRBV7-6 with TRBJ1-2; D is unclear. Trimming took off 3 bases at V and 3 bases at J, with 8 bases between the two ends. The germline V gene encodes CDR1 SGHVS and CDR2 FNYEAQ. This CDR3 is 13 amino acids long. The CDR3 spells CASSFAVDYGYTF. The CDR3 region has the DNA TGTGCCAGCAGCTTCGCGGTGGACTATGGCTACACCTTC.

In regard to this clonotype: This may be a read error, as it is one base from a much larger clone. This rearrangement joins TRBV5-5 to TRBJ2-6, with 7 bases aligning to TRBD2. Germline CDR1 and CDR2: SGHKS and YYEKEE (reference sequence). This CDR3 region has 17 residues. CDR3 DNA: TGTGCCGGCAGCTTGGAACCGGGAGGTATTGGGGCCAACGTCCTGACTTTC. It specifies CAGSLEPGGIGANVLTF.

The chain employs TRBV18 and TRBJ1-1, with D perhaps TRBD1 (5 bases). The germline CDR1 and CDR2 sequences are KGHSH and LQKENI. The CDR3 totals 16 residues. V was cut by 2 bases and J by 3 bases, with 16 bases left in between. CDR3 loop: CASSPGQGSVHTEAFF. The CDR3 region has the DNA TGTGCCAGCTCACCAGGGCAGGGTTCTGTTCACACTGAAGCTTTCTTT.

The V call is TRBV24-1, the J call TRBJ2-3; D gene unclear. The germline V gene has CDR1 KGHDR and CDR2 SFDVKD. This CDR3 region has 15 residues. V lost 5 bases to trimming and J lost 0 bases, with 11 bases between them. The CDR3 loop reads CATSGDRSSTDTQYF. In nucleotides, the CDR3 is TGTGCCACCAGTGGTGACCGGTCTAGCACAGATACGCAGTATTTT.

The chain employs TRBV21-1 and TRBJ2-5. The J call is doubtful: the DNA matches TRBJ2-7 better. TRBV21-1 is classified as a pseudogene. The CDR3 consists of 13 residues. CDR3 coding DNA: TGTGCCAGCAGCAGCAAGACGTCCGGCGAGCAGTACTTC. Amino acids: CASSSKTSGEQYF.

This chain links TRBV7-3 with TRBJ1-1; D remains ambiguous. V was shortened by 5 bases and J by 0 bases, with 7 bases between the two germline ends. This CDR3 spans 13 amino acids. From germline, CDR1 is SGHTA and CDR2 FQGTGA. CDR3 loop: CASSLRMNTEAFF. The CDR3, as DNA: TGTGCCAGCAGCCTCAGGATGAACACTGAAGCTTTCTTT.

This clonotype has only one observation. This chain links TRBV29-1 with TRBJ1-5; unclear D gene. The CDR3 covers 16 residues. V shed 7 bases and J shed 5 bases, with 24 bases lying between them. Germline-derived CDR1 and CDR2 are SQVTM and ANQGSEA. In DNA form, the CDR3 reads TGCAGCGCCCAAGAGGGTACCGGCTCTGGGTATCAGCCCCAGCATTTT. Translated: CSAQEGTGSGYQPQHF.